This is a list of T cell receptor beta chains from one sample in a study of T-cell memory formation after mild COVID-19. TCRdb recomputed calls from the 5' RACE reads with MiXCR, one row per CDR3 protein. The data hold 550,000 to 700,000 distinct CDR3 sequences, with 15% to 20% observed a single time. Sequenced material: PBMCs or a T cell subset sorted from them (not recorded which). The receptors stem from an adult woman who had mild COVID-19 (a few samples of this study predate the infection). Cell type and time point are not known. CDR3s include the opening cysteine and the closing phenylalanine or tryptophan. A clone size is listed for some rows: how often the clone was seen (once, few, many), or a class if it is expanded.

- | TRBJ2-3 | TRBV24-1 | CATSEPTSTDTQYF
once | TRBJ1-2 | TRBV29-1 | CSVPGPNYGYTF
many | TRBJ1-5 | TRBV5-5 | CASSLGGGSNQPQHF
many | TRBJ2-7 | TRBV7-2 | CASSSPPYEQYF
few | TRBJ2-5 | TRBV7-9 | CASSPMGRRAGAQYF
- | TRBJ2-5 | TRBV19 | CASSRQIQETQYF
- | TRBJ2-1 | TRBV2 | CASNRGSNEQFF
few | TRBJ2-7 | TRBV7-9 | CASVPRVRDRGLAGTYEQYF
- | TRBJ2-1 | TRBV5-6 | CASSSELPGLAGYEQFF
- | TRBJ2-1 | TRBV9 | CASSARDSSYNEQFF